This T cell receptor (beta chain) is from a study of blood T cell repertoires in COVID-19. Study summary: Both acute and convalescent COVID-19 samples were obtained from the United States, Italy and Spain. Sample material is recorded as cDNA or gDNA derived from T cells, B-cell-depleted T cells, or PBMCs.

One Seattle source followed patients from active infection through their disease course. Trimming left V 2 bases short and J 6 bases short, with 14 bases between. Germline CDR1 is SGHDT and CDR2 is YYEEEE. The CDR3 is made up of 14 amino acids. The repertoire was sequenced with immunoSEQ multiplex PCR; TCRdb's copy has only in-frame clones and lacks some. In the table there are roughly 410,000 clones, about 90% of which are singletons. The sample was peripheral blood. The genes are TRBV5-6 and TRBJ1-1; D call uncertain. The TCR was taken from an older woman with COVID-19, enrolled during active disease. The CDR3 DNA reads TGTGCCAGCAGCTTTACCAGCGAACTCCCTGAAGCTTTCTTT. Protein sequence: CASSFTSELPEAFF.